This T cell receptor (beta chain) was captured in a study of T cells in localized non-small cell lung cancer. General study points: Elevated blood T cell density was associated with longer overall survival. A single tumor region was sequenced, leaving heterogeneity possible. Turning up in adjacent lung were a median around 60 of the top 100 tumor clones.

This clone was picked up a small number of times. Its antigen is not identified. The V gene lost 2 bases and the J gene lost 0 bases, with 14 bases spanning the gap. From germline, CDR1 is LNHDA and CDR2 SQIVND (reference sequence). The CDR3 runs 17 residues. Sequencing used immunoSEQ multiplex PCR; TCRdb keeps in-frame clones, though not all of them. Altogether approximately 11,000 clones are present, roughly 80% being singletons, with the ten largest covering about 20%. Sequenced material: peripheral blood mononuclear cells, taken before any cancer treatment. The rearrangement links TRBV19 to TRBJ1-5; D is undetermined. This TCR derives from a female donor aged 60 or older with stage II lung adenocarcinoma. CDR3 protein: CASSIQDGIYSNQPQHF. The CDR3 bases are TGTGCCAGTAGTATACAAGACGGAATCTATAGCAATCAGCCCCAGCATTTT. Variable domain in full (rest from reference TRBV19 and TRBJ1-5): DGGITQSPKYLFRKEGQNVTLSCEQNLNHDAMYWYRQDPGQGLRLIYYSQIVNDFQKGDIAEGYSVSREKKESFPLTVTSAQKNPTAFYLCASSIQDGIYSNQPQHFGDGTRLSIL.